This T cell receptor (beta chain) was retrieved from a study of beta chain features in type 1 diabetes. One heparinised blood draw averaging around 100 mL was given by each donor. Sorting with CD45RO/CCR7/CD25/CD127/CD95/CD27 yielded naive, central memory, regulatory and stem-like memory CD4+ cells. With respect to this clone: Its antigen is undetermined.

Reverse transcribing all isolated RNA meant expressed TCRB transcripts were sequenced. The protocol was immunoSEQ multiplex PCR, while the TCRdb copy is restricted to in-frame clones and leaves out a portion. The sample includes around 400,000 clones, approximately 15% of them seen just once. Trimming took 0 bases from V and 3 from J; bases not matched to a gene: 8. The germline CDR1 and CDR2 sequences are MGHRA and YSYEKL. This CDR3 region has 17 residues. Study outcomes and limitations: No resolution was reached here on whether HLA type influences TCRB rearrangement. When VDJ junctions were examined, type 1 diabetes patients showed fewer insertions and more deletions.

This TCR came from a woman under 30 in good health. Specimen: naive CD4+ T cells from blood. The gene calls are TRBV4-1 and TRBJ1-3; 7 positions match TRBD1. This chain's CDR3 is CASSQDRAGGNGNTIYF. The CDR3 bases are TGCGCCAGCAGCCAAGATCGAGCAGGGGGTAATGGAAACACCATATATTTT.